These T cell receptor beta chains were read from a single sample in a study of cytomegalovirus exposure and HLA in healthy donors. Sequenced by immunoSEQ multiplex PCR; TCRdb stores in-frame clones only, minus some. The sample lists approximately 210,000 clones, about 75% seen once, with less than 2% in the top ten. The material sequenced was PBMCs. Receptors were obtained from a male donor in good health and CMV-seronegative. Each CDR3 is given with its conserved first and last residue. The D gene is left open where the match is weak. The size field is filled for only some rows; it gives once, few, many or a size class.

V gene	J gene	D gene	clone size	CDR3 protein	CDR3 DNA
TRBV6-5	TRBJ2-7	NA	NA	CASSLTGAGTYEQYF	TGTGCCAGCAGCTTAACTGGGGCGGGGACCTACGAGCAGTACTTC
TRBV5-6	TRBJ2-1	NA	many	CASSPGLDSYNEQFF	TGTGCCAGCAGCCCTGGACTTGACTCCTACAATGAGCAGTTCTTC
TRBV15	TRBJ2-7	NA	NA	CATSHERPYEQYF	TGTGCCACCAGTCATGAGAGGCCCTACGAGCAGTACTTC
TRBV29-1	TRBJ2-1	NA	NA	CSVSSLAFYNEQFF	TGCAGCGTTAGTAGTCTAGCGTTCTACAATGAGCAGTTCTTC
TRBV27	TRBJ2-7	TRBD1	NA	CASSLRPPGTGLSYEQYF	TGTGCCAGCAGTTTAAGGCCCCCCGGGACAGGGTTATCCTACGAGCAGTACTTC
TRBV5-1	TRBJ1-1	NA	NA	CASSFQNTEAFF	TGCGCCAGCAGCTTCCAGAACACTGAAGCTTTCTTT
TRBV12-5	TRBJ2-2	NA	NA	CASGSFGVLNTGELFF	TGTGCTAGTGGTTCTTTCGGGGTATTAAACACCGGGGAGCTGTTTTTT
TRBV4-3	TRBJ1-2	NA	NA	CASSQGGSGSHNYGYTF	TGCGCCAGCAGCCAAGGGGGTTCAGGGTCCCATAACTATGGCTACACCTTC
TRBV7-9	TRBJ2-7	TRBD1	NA	CASSLSGTETYEQYF	TGTGCCAGCAGCTTATCCGGGACAGAGACGTACGAGCAGTACTTC
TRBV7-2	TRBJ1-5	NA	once	CASSFGAGGQPQHF	TGTGCCAGCAGCTTTGGAGCAGGAGGGCAGCCCCAGCATTTT
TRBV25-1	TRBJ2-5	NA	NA	CASSVAEGGRETQYF	TGTGCCAGCTCTGTCGCCGAGGGGGGGCGGGAGACCCAGTACTTC
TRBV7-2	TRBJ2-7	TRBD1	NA	CASSWTGRSYEQYF	TGTGCCAGCAGCTGGACAGGCCGGTCCTACGAGCAGTACTTC
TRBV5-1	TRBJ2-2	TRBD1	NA	CASSRQTGGNTGELFF	TGCGCCAGCAGCCGCCAGACAGGGGGCAACACCGGGGAGCTGTTTTTT
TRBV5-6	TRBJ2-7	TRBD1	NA	CASSLDREREQYF	TGTGCCAGCAGTTTGGACAGGGAGCGCGAGCAGTACTTC
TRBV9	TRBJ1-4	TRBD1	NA	CASSPQQGTTNEKLFF	TGTGCCAGCAGCCCTCAACAGGGGACAACTAATGAAAAACTGTTTTTT
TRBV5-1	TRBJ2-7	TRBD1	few	CASSLALARDRDYEQYF	TGCGCCAGCAGCTTGGCCCTCGCTAGGGACAGGGACTACGAGCAGTACTTC
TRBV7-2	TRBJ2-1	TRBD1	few	CASSMNRGAYNEQFF	TGTGCCAGCAGCATGAACAGGGGGGCCTACAATGAGCAGTTCTTC
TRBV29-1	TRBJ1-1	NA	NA	CSGESDSNTEAFF	TGCAGCGGAGAGAGCGATTCAAACACTGAAGCTTTCTTT
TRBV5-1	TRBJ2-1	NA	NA	CASSPDSRNEQFF	TGCGCCAGCAGTCCGGACAGCCGGAATGAGCAGTTCTTC
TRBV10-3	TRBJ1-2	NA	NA	CAILAEGINYGYTF	TGTGCCATCCTCGCGGAGGGGATTAACTATGGCTACACCTTC
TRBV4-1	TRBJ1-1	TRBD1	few	CASSRTGGDTEAFF	TGCGCCAGCAGCCGGACAGGCGGGGACACTGAAGCTTTCTTT
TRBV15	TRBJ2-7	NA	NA	CATSRDELEQYF	TGTGCCACCAGCAGAGATGAGTTAGAGCAGTACTTC
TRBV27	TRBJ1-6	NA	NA	CASSFRNLNREGIYNSPLHF	TGTGCCAGCAGTTTTCGAAACCTCAACAGGGAAGGGATCTATAATTCACCCCTCCACTTT
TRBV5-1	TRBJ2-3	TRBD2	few	CASSLAGSRGTDTQYF	TGCGCCAGCAGCTTGGCCGGGTCGCGGGGGACAGATACGCAGTATTTT
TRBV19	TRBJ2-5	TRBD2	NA	CASSLAGGSGDQYF	TGTGCCAGTAGCCTAGCGGGGGGCTCGGGGGACCAGTACTTC
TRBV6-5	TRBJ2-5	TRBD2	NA	CASSPTLAVQETQYF	TGTGCCAGCAGTCCGACGCTAGCGGTCCAAGAGACCCAGTACTTC
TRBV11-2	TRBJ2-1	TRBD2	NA	CASSPGLFSSYNEQFF	TGTGCCAGCAGCCCGGGACTATTCAGCTCCTACAATGAGCAGTTCTTC
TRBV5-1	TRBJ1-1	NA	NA	CASSLAFGGPRGTEAFF	TGCGCCAGCAGCTTGGCCTTTGGAGGCCCCCGGGGCACTGAAGCTTTCTTT
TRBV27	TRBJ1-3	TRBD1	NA	CASSFAGGPSSGNTIYF	TGTGCCAGCAGTTTTGCAGGGGGCCCGAGCTCTGGAAACACCATATATTTT
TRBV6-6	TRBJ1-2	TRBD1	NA	CASYSQGVYGYTF	TGTGCCAGCTACTCACAGGGGGTATATGGCTACACCTTC
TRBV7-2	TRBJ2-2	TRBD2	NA	CASSQPPGTSVTTGELFF	TGTGCCAGCAGCCAACCTCCCGGGACTAGCGTTACCACCGGGGAGCTGTTTTTT
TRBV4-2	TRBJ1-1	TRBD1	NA	CASSQGRTGGLGTEAFF	TGTGCCAGCAGCCAAGGACGGACAGGGGGCTTGGGCACTGAAGCTTTCTTT
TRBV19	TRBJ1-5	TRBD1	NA	CASSPRDRGLGQPQHF	TGTGCCAGTAGCCCCCGGGACAGGGGACTTGGTCAGCCCCAGCATTTT
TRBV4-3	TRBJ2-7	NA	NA	CASSHAPRVFSYEQYF	TGCGCCAGCAGCCATGCGCCCCGGGTTTTCTCCTACGAGCAGTACTTC
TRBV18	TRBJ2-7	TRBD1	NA	CASSPRTGMDEQYF	TGTGCCAGCTCACCACGGACAGGGATGGACGAGCAGTACTTC
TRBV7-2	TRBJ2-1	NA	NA	CASSLAGSNEQFF	TGTGCCAGCAGCTTAGCGGGGAGTAATGAGCAGTTCTTC
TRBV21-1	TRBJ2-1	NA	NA	CASSKGHRGRVNEQFF	TGTGCCAGCAGCAAGGGGCACAGGGGGAGGGTCAATGAGCAGTTCTTC
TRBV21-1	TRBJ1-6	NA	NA	CASSLPRRDTNSPLHF	TGTGCCAGCTCCTTGCCCCGACGGGACACTAATTCACCCCTCCACTTT
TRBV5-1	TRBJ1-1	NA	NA	CASSLVQGNTEAFF	TGCGCCAGCAGCTTGGTCCAGGGTAACACTGAAGCTTTCTTT
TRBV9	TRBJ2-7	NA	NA	CASSVDVRNEQYF	TGTGCCAGCAGCGTAGACGTCAGGAACGAGCAGTACTTC
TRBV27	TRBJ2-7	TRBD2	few	CASSLSGKMGGRYEQYF	TGTGCCAGCAGTTTATCCGGGAAAATGGGAGGGCGGTACGAGCAGTACTTC
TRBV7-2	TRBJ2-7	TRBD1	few	CASSSGTGAYEQYF	TGTGCCAGCAGCTCCGGGACAGGGGCCTACGAGCAGTACTTC
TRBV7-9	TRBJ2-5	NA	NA	CASSLAASLETQYF	TGTGCCAGCAGCTTAGCGGCTAGCCTCGAGACCCAGTACTTC
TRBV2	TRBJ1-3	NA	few	CASSDGDLGNTIYF	TGTGCCAGCAGCGACGGGGATCTTGGAAACACCATATATTTT
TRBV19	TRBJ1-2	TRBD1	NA	CASSMLPDRDRNYGYTF	TGTGCCAGTAGTATGCTTCCCGACCGGGACAGGAACTATGGCTACACCTTC